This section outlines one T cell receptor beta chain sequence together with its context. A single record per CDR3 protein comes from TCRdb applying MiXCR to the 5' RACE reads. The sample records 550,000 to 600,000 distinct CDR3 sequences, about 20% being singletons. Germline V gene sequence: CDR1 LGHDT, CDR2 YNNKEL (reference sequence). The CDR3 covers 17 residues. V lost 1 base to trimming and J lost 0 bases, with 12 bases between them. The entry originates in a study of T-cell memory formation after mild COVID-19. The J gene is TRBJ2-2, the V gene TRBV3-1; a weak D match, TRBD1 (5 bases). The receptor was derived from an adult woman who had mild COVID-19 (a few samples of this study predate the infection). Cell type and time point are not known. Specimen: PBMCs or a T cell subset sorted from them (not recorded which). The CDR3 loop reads CASSQVLTVANTGELFF. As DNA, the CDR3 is TGTGCCAGCAGCCAAGTCTTGACAGTTGCGAACACCGGGGAGCTGTTTTTT.